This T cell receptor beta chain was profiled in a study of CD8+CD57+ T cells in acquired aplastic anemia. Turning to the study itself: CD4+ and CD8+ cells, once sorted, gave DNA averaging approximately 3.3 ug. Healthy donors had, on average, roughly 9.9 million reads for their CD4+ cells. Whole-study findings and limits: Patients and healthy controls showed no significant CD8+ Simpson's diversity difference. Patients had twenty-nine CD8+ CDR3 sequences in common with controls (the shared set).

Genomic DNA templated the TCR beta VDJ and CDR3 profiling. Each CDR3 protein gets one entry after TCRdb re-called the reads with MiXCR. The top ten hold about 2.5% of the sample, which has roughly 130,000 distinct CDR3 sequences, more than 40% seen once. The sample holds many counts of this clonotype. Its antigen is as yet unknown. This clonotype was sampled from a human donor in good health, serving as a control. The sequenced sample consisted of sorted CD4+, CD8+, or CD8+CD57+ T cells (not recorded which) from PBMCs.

The CDR3 loop reads CASSDRANGYTF. CDR3 DNA: TGTGCCAGCAGTGACAGGGCGAACGGCTACACCTTC. The J gene is TRBJ1-2, the V gene TRBV12-3 or TRBV12-4; 7 positions match TRBD1. J gave up 8 bases and V 5 bases, and 5 bases lay outside the gene matches. The CDR3 is made up of 12 amino acids.